These 19 T cell receptor beta chains share one sample of origin, sequenced in a study of T cells in Graves' hyperthyroidism and ophthalmopathy. The TCR beta CDR3 regions underwent amplification using RNA transcripts as the source. The study used the HTBI primer set for a first-round RT-PCR of the TCR CDR3. TCRdb redid the calling of the multiplex PCR reads with MiXCR, one entry per CDR3 protein. This sample has about 52,000 distinct CDR3 sequences, with over 40% found just once. The sequencing input was blood. The receptors shown here come from a woman between 45 and 65 years old with Graves' ophthalmopathy.

In this sample, this clonotype turned up many times. This chain joins TRBV12-3 or TRBV12-4 and TRBJ1-2; 11 bases are shared with TRBD1. J lost 8 bases, V lost 6 bases, and 5 bases had no gene match. This CDR3 contains 13 residues. For the CDR3, the DNA is TGTGCCAGCAGGGGGACAGGGGGAATGGGCTACACCTTC. Residues: CASRGTGGMGYTF.

This clonotype has ten or more counts. V and J are TRBV20-1 and TRBJ2-7; D might be TRBD2 (6 bases). The CDR3 totals 14 residues. Trimming shortened V by 0 bases and J by 5 bases, and 14 bases separated the two germline ends. CDR1 and CDR2 from the germline V gene are DFQATT and SNEGSKA (reference sequence). The CDR3 loop is CSARDFSGGNEQYF. The DNA of the CDR3 is TGCAGTGCTAGAGATTTTTCGGGCGGGAACGAGCAGTACTTC.

About this clonotype itself: A read error may explain this, as a much larger clone is one base away. The V gene is TRBV12-3 or TRBV12-4, the J gene TRBJ1-2; TRBD1 agrees at 9 bases. CDR3 size: 13 residues. CDR3 sequence reads: CASSLDRGMGCTF. As DNA, the CDR3 is TGTGCCAGCAGCTTGGACAGGGGTATGGGCTGCACCTTC.

The chain uses TRBV24-1 and TRBJ1-2; 10 positions agree with TRBD1. CDR3 length: 14 amino acids. Germline assignment: CDR1 KGHDR and CDR2 SFDVKD. The J segment lost 8 bases and the V segment lost 2 bases, leaving 4 bases of the junction unmatched. CDR3 loop: CATSDWTGGGGYTF. The CDR3 DNA follows: TGTGCCACCAGTGATTGGACAGGGGGGGGAGGCTACACCTTC.

As to this clonotype: One junction end disagrees with the germline gene, perhaps due to a read error. The gene calls are TRBV4-1 and TRBJ2-7; either TRBD1 or TRBD2 may supply D (8 bases each). CDR1 is MGHRA and CDR2 is YSYEKL in the germline V gene. The CDR3 covers 13 residues. CDR3 in amino acids: CANSRQGRGEQHF. The CDR3 coding sequence is TGCGCCAACAGCCGACAGGGGCGGGGGGAGCAGCACTTC.

V is TRBV7-8 and J is TRBJ2-3, with D possibly TRBD1 on 5 matching bases. The V end was cut by 3 bases, the J end by 5 bases, with 21 bases between. Germline lookup yields CDR1 SGHVS and CDR2 FQNEAQ. The CDR3 runs 17 residues. CDR3 sequence (DNA): TGTGCCAGCAGCTTCATAGGGGTAGTCTTGGGGAAAGATACGCAGTATTTT. This sequence encodes CASSFIGVVLGKDTQYF.

This clonotype showed up many times. This chain joins TRBV9 and TRBJ2-7; 10 bases map to TRBD2. The V segment lost 0 bases and the J segment 6 bases; nucleotides outside the gene matches: 3. This CDR3 region has 14 residues. The germline V gene encodes CDR1 SGDLS and CDR2 YYNGEE. The CDR3 sequence is CASSVGLAGVEQYF. The CDR3 bases are TGTGCCAGCAGCGTAGGTCTAGCGGGAGTCGAGCAGTACTTC.

This clonotype appeared many times. The chain joins TRBV20-1 to TRBJ2-1, with 7 bases aligning to TRBD1. Trimming took 6 bases from V and 8 from J; bases not matched to a gene: 10. Germline loops: CDR1 DFQATT, CDR2 SNEGSKA (reference sequence). CDR3 size: 13 residues. CDR3 protein: CSAPTGTIDEQFF. Here the CDR3 DNA reads TGCAGTGCACCGACAGGGACGATCGATGAGCAGTTCTTC.

By share, this clonotype counts as medium-sized (0.01 to 0.1%). The V call is TRBV7-2, the J call TRBJ1-5; no firm D call. V was cut by 3 bases and J by 4 bases, with 7 bases left in between. CDR3 size: 13 residues. Germline assignment: CDR1 SGHTA and CDR2 FQGNSA. The CDR3 coding sequence is TGTGCCAGCAGCTTCCATGGTAATCAGCCCCAGCATTTT. Its translation: CASSFHGNQPQHF.

This clonotype was counted at least ten times. The J gene is TRBJ1-6, the V gene TRBV20-1; TRBD1 might be the D (5 bases). The germline gives CDR1 DFQATT, CDR2 SNEGSKA (reference sequence). V lost 0 bases to trimming and J lost 6 bases, with 9 bases between them. The CDR3 loop spans 14 amino acids. In DNA, the CDR3 is TGCAGTGCTAGAGATCAGGGTATTAATTCACCCCTCCACTTT. As protein: CSARDQGINSPLHF.

This clonotype was counted ten times or more. The chain has TRBV7-8 and TRBJ2-5; TRBD1 aligns across 7 bases. Germline V gene sequence: CDR1 SGHVS, CDR2 FQNEAQ. CDR3 length: 20 residues. Trimming removed 6 bases from V and 4 bases from J; junction bases left unmatched: 26. CDR3 amino acids: CASSPTSGTDLWVMRETQYF. The CDR3 DNA reads as TGTGCCAGCAGTCCGACGTCGGGGACAGATCTGTGGGTGATGAGAGAGACCCAGTACTTC.

In its sample, this clonotype is medium-sized. V usage is TRBV25-1 and J usage is TRBJ2-3; D call uncertain. CDR3 length: 17 amino acids. The germline V gene encodes CDR1 MGHDK and CDR2 SYGVNS. V was clipped by 3 bases and J by 4 bases, with 20 bases between them. CDR3 in amino acids: CASSDPYALRSADTQYF. The DNA for the CDR3 is TGTGCCAGCAGTGACCCTTACGCCCTACGTTCCGCAGATACGCAGTATTTT.

This clonotype has at least ten counts. The rearrangement links TRBV11-2 to TRBJ2-7, with TRBD2 matching over 11 bases. V shed 5 bases, J shed 7 bases, and the junction held 10 bases outside the gene matches. The CDR3 sequence is 15 residues long. In germline, CDR1 is SGHAT, CDR2 FQNNGV. DNA for the CDR3: TGTGCCAGCAGCCGGGGGGGGACTAGCGGAGTAGAGCAGTACTTC. As protein: CASSRGGTSGVEQYF.

The J gene is TRBJ1-3, the V gene TRBV15, with D perhaps matching TRBD1 (5 bases). The CDR3 totals 15 residues. Germline lookup yields CDR1 LNHNV and CDR2 YYDKDF (reference sequence). Trimming took off 2 bases at V and 0 bases at J, with 8 bases between the two ends. The CDR3 is CATSRWGPSGNTIYF. CDR3 DNA sequence: TGTGCCACCAGCAGATGGGGCCCCTCTGGAAACACCATATATTTT.

V gene TRBV7-9 combines with J gene TRBJ1-2; D might be TRBD1 (5 bases). V shed 5 bases and J shed 0 bases, with 10 bases lying between them. Germline values: CDR1 SEHNR, CDR2 FQNEAQ (reference sequence). The length of the CDR3 is 14 residues. As DNA, the CDR3 is TGTGCCAGCAGCCCCGGGGCTGCTAACTATGGCTACACCTTC. This codes for CASSPGAANYGYTF.

This clonotype was observed at least ten times. The chain employs TRBV7-3 and TRBJ2-5; no definite D call. V was clipped by 5 bases and J by 1 base, with 11 bases between them. The length of the CDR3 is 14 residues. In germline, CDR1 is SGHTA, CDR2 FQGTGA. This CDR3 reads CASSPVGPQETQYF. As DNA, the CDR3 is TGTGCCAGCAGCCCCGTTGGGCCCCAAGAGACCCAGTACTTC.

This clonotype was found many times. The chain uses TRBV5-1 and TRBJ1-1; tentative D call: TRBD1 (6 bases). V was pared by 2 bases and J by 4 bases, with 15 bases between. The CDR3 is 15 amino acids. The germline gives CDR1 SGHRS, CDR2 YFSETQ. The CDR3 protein is CASSFTGTPSTEAFF. The CDR3 coding sequence is TGCGCCAGCAGCTTCACCGGGACACCGAGCACTGAAGCTTTCTTT.

This clonotype was seen ten or more times. CDR3 residues: CASSLTDPGSSYNEQFF. The CDR3 bases are TGTGCCAGCAGCTTGACAGACCCAGGTAGTTCCTACAATGAGCAGTTCTTC. The V and J genes are TRBV5-8 and TRBJ2-1; D ambiguous. The V end lost 1 base, the J end lost 1 base, and 15 bases lay between the germline ends. This CDR3 is 17 amino acids long. Germline loops: CDR1 SGHTS, CDR2 YDEGEE.

This clonotype appeared many times. V gene TRBV7-9 combines with J gene TRBJ2-2; D is perhaps TRBD2 (5 bases). Germline V CDR1 and CDR2: SEHNR, FQNEAQ (reference sequence). V dropped 11 bases and J dropped 1 base, with 20 bases sitting between them. The CDR3 covers 16 residues. Here the CDR3 DNA reads TGTGCCGCCCTGCGGTTTGGGAGAGAGAACACCGGGGAGCTGTTTTTT. It encodes CAALRFGRENTGELFF.